The clone carrying this T cell receptor (beta chain) was detected a few times. Its antigen is currently unknown. Different DNA sequences within this sample yield the same CDR3. This record belongs to a study of beta chain features in type 1 diabetes. Overall study findings and caveats: Type 1 diabetes patients had fewer VDJ junction insertions and more deletions. Patients with Type 1 diabetes showed moderately but significantly shorter TCRB CDR3s in all four CD4+ subsets. Cells carrying high TCR expression could end up over-represented when cDNA is sequenced.

V was cut by 1 base and J by 5 bases, with 3 bases left in between. There are 11 residues in the CDR3. Germline V gene data show CDR1 as SGHDT and CDR2 as YYEEEE. Expressed TCRB transcripts were sequenced, since all the RNA that had been isolated was reverse transcribed. Regulatory, naive and central memory T cell samples averaged roughly 3.8 million reads. The method was immunoSEQ multiplex PCR; TCRdb's version includes in-frame clones alone and lacks a portion of them. Here the sample spans some 640,000 clones, around 15% being singletons. Specimen: naive CD4+ T cells from blood. The sequence derives from a man aged 18 to 29 with type 1 diabetes. The gene calls are TRBV5-6 and TRBJ2-5; D not certain. CDR3 protein: CASSLRETQYF. The CDR3 region has the DNA TGTGCCAGCAGCTTGCGGGAGACCCAGTACTTC.